This T cell receptor (beta chain) stems from a study of blood T cell repertoires in COVID-19. About the research overall: The origin of the acute and convalescent COVID-19 samples was the United States, Italy and Spain. T cells, B-cell-depleted T cells, or PBMCs supplied cDNA or gDNA.

Authors' data handling: Amplifying reference gene primers gave estimates of nucleated cell counts. Only in-frame clones appear in the TCRdb table, and some are missing; sequencing was by immunoSEQ multiplex PCR. V, J and clone size are taken as reported in that table, and D and trimming were inferred from the DNA itself. The profile shows under 95,000 clones, approximately 82% of them singletons. The germline V gene encodes CDR1 LGHDT and CDR2 YNNKEL (reference sequence). This CDR3 comprises 17 residues. Trimming cost V 0 bases and J 4 bases; bases outside gene matches: 4. This TCR derives from a woman aged 80 or over with acute or convalescent COVID-19. The rearrangement joins TRBV3-1 (or the pseudogene TRBV3-2) to TRBJ2-2; 11 nucleotides align to TRBD2. Specimen: peripheral blood. The CDR3 reads CASSQDKLAGVTGELFF. The CDR3 coding sequence is TGTGCCAGCAGCCAAGATAAACTAGCGGGAGTCACCGGGGAGCTGTTTTTT.